These T cell receptor beta chains were read from a single sample in a study of cytomegalovirus exposure and HLA in healthy donors. Some clones are missing from TCRdb's copy, which holds only in-frame ones; the method was immunoSEQ multiplex PCR. The sample lists around 100,000 clones; 80% to 90% were seen once. Sequencing was performed on PBMCs. The receptors were sampled from a woman in her late teens or twenties in good health and CMV-seropositive. The CDR3 runs from the conserved cysteine through the conserved F or W. A D gene is named only where the DNA matches it firmly. Clone size is stated in some rows and not others, as once, few, many or a class when expanded.

TRBV11-3	NA	NA	TRBJ2-5	CASSLDRGETQYF	TGTGCCAGCAGCTTAGACAGAGGAGAGACCCAGTACTTC
TRBV6-5	TRBD1	NA	TRBJ1-1	CASSYGRQGSTEAFF	TGTGCCAGCAGTTACGGGAGACAGGGAAGCACTGAAGCTTTCTTT
TRBV11-2	TRBD1	NA	TRBJ2-3	CASSILGQGHLTDTQYF	TGTGCCAGCAGCATCCTCGGACAGGGCCATCTCACAGATACGCAGTATTTT
TRBV25-1	TRBD1	NA	TRBJ1-5	CASSDDRVEGRPQHF	TGTGCCAGCAGTGATGACAGGGTCGAAGGCCGGCCCCAGCATTTT
TRBV6-5	TRBD1	NA	TRBJ1-5	CASQKADRVDQPQHF	TGTGCCTCCCAGAAGGCCGACAGGGTTGATCAGCCCCAGCATTTT
TRBV10-1	TRBD1	NA	TRBJ1-1	CASSSNPLTGLNTEAFF	TGCGCCAGCAGTTCCAACCCGTTGACAGGGCTGAACACTGAAGCTTTCTTT
TRBV28	NA	NA	TRBJ2-7	CASSQSTDYEQYF	TGTGCCAGCAGTCAAAGTACAGATTACGAGCAGTACTTC
TRBV9	TRBD2	NA	TRBJ2-3	CASSVGPSGSGDTQYF	TGTGCCAGCAGCGTAGGCCCTAGCGGGAGTGGAGATACGCAGTATTTT
TRBV19	NA	few	TRBJ1-5	CATQDNAGQPQHF	TGTGCCACCCAGGACAACGCCGGGCAGCCCCAGCATTTT
TRBV14	TRBD2	NA	TRBJ2-7	CASSHFTSGSYEQYF	TGTGCCAGCAGCCATTTCACTAGCGGGAGCTACGAGCAGTACTTC
TRBV5-1	NA	once	TRBJ2-7	CASSPDNLYEQYF	TGCGCCAGCAGCCCGGACAACCTCTACGAGCAGTACTTC
TRBV5-4	TRBD2	NA	TRBJ2-1	CASSQLAGGYNEQFF	TGTGCCAGCAGCCAACTAGCGGGGGGGTACAATGAGCAGTTCTTC
TRBV5-1	TRBD1	NA	TRBJ1-2	CASSTGQGNYGYTF	TGCGCCAGCAGCACTGGACAGGGAAACTATGGCTACACCTTC
TRBV5-4	NA	NA	TRBJ1-6	CASSPDRFSPLHF	TGTGCCAGCAGCCCAGACAGGTTCTCACCCCTCCACTTT
TRBV29-1	NA	NA	TRBJ2-1	CSLTRSSYNEQFF	TGCAGCTTAACTCGAAGCTCCTACAATGAGCAGTTCTTC
TRBV5-4	TRBD2	NA	TRBJ2-5	CASSLAASGSIETQYF	TGTGCCAGCAGCTTGGCCGCTAGCGGGAGTATAGAGACCCAGTACTTC
TRBV6-5	NA	NA	TRBJ1-2	CASSYSSVMYGYTF	TGTGCCAGCAGTTACTCGAGCGTGATGTATGGCTACACCTTC
TRBV15	TRBD1	NA	TRBJ1-1	CATTRDRMNTEAFF	TGTGCCACCACCCGGGACAGGATGAACACTGAAGCTTTCTTT
TRBV30	TRBD2	NA	TRBJ2-2	CAWSELAGGPSTGELFF	TGTGCCTGGAGTGAATTAGCGGGAGGGCCCTCCACCGGGGAGCTGTTTTTT
TRBV30	TRBD2	few	TRBJ2-1	CARKGLAGYNEQFF	TGTGCCAGAAAGGGACTAGCGGGTTACAATGAGCAGTTCTTC
TRBV7-9	NA	NA	TRBJ2-1	CASSQYNGTQGNEQFF	TGTGCCAGCAGCCAATATAATGGAACCCAGGGGAATGAGCAGTTCTTC
TRBV30	TRBD2	NA	TRBJ2-2	CDWRSFGREGNTGELFF	TGTGACTGGAGGTCGTTTGGGCGGGAGGGGAACACCGGGGAGCTGTTTTTT
TRBV6-5	NA	NA	TRBJ1-5	CASSLQGGNQPQHF	TGTGCCAGCAGTCTACAGGGAGGGAACCAGCCCCAGCATTTT
TRBV11-2	NA	few	TRBJ2-7	CAGSRIGGAYHEQYF	TGTGCCGGATCACGGATAGGGGGGGCTTACCACGAGCAGTACTTC
TRBV12-5	NA	NA	TRBJ2-1	CASGLVGGLARSRDNEQFF	TGTGCTAGTGGTTTGGTGGGTGGGCTAGCGAGGTCCCGCGACAATGAGCAGTTCTTC
TRBV9	NA	NA	TRBJ1-2	CASRDYNGYTF	TGTGCCAGCAGGGACTATAATGGCTACACCTTC
TRBV5-1	TRBD1	NA	TRBJ2-2	CASSRIGTGVTGELFF	TGCGCCAGCAGCCGGATCGGGACAGGGGTGACCGGGGAGCTGTTTTTT
TRBV10-3	TRBD1	once	TRBJ2-6	CAISEGLGQGFGGANVLTF	TGTGCCATCAGTGAGGGGCTAGGACAGGGGTTTGGTGGGGCCAACGTCCTGACTTTC
TRBV10-3	NA	NA	TRBJ1-3	CAISEQVGGNTIYF	TGTGCCATCAGTGAGCAGGTTGGGGGAAACACCATATATTTT
TRBV9	NA	NA	TRBJ2-7	CASSPSLLYEQYF	TGTGCCAGCAGCCCCTCGCTATTGTACGAGCAGTACTTC
TRBV29-1	TRBD2	NA	TRBJ2-1	CSKTSGIYNEQFF	TGCAGCAAGACTAGCGGGATTTACAATGAGCAGTTCTTC
TRBV6-1	NA	NA	TRBJ2-1	CASTPLAIGYNEQFF	TGTGCCAGCACCCCGCTAGCGATCGGTTACAATGAGCAGTTCTTC
TRBV5-3	TRBD2	NA	TRBJ2-3	CARSLRYVTSGTDTQYF	TGTGCCAGAAGCTTGAGGTATGTGACTAGCGGCACAGATACGCAGTATTTT
TRBV25-1	TRBD1	NA	TRBJ2-5	CASSARDRGHETQYF	TGTGCCAGCAGTGCCCGGGACAGGGGGCACGAGACCCAGTACTTC
TRBV4-2	NA	NA	TRBJ2-7	CASSQDFRPTSYEQYF	TGTGCCAGCAGCCAAGATTTCAGGCCAACATCCTACGAGCAGTACTTC
TRBV7-6	TRBD1	few	TRBJ2-7	CASSTRQGNGEQYF	TGTGCCAGCAGCACCCGACAGGGAAATGGCGAGCAGTACTTC
TRBV18	TRBD1	once	TRBJ1-1	CASSPRQGAPSGTEAFF	TGTGCCAGCTCACCAAGACAGGGGGCCCCCTCGGGCACTGAAGCTTTCTTT
TRBV5-1	NA	few	TRBJ2-7	CARTQGEEQYF	TGCGCCAGGACACAGGGCGAAGAGCAGTACTTC
TRBV7-8	TRBD2	NA	TRBJ2-7	CASSPVFPGLAGDYEQYF	TGTGCCAGCAGCCCTGTCTTCCCCGGACTAGCGGGAGACTACGAGCAGTACTTC
TRBV5-1	NA	NA	TRBJ2-3	CASSLGGGSTDTQYF	TGCGCCAGCAGCTTGGGCGGCGGGAGCACAGATACGCAGTATTTT
TRBV18	TRBD1	NA	TRBJ1-2	CASSPEGAKRRGSIDGYTF	TGTGCCAGCTCACCAGAGGGGGCCAAAAGACGGGGGTCTATCGATGGCTACACCTTC